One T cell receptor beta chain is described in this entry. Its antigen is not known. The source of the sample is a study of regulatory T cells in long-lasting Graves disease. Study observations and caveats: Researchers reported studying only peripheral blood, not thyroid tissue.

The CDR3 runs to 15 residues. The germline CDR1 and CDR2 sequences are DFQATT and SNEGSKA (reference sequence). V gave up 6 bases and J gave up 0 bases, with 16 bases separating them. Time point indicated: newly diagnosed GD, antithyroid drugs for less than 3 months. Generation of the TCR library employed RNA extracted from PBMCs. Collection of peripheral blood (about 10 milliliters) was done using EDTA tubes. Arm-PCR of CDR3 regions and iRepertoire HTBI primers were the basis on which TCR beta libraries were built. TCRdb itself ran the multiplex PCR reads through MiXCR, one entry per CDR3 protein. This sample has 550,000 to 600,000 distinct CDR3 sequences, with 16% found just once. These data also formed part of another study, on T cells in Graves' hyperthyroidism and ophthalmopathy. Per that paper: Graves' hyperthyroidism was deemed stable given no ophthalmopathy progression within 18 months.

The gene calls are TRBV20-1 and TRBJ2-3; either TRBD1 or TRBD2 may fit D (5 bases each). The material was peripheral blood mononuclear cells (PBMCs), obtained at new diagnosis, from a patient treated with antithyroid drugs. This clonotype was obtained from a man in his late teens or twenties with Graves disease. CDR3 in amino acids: CSAPRRGRSTDTQYF. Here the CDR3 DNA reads TGCAGTGCACCCCGCCGGGGCAGAAGCACAGATACGCAGTATTTT.